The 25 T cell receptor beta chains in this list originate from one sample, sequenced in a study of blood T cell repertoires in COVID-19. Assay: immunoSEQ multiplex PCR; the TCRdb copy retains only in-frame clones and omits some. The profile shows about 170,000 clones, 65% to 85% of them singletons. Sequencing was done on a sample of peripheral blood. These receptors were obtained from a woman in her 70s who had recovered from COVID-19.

The CDR3 here is CASSLATGVGGYTF. Written as DNA, the CDR3 is TGTGCCAGCAGTTTAGCGACAGGGGTCGGTGGCTACACCTTC. The rearrangement joins TRBV28 to TRBJ1-2; 8 positions match TRBD1. The CDR3 is 14 amino acids. Germline CDR1 reads MDHEN; CDR2 reads SYDVKM. V shed 2 bases and J 7 bases; nucleotides not matched to a gene: 6.

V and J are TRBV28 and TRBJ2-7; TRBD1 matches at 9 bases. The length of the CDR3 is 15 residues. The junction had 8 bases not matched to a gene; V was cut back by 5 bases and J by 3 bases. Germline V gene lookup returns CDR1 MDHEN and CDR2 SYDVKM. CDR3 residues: CASSGGGQGFYEQYF. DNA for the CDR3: TGTGCCAGCAGTGGGGGGGGACAGGGCTTCTACGAGCAGTACTTC.

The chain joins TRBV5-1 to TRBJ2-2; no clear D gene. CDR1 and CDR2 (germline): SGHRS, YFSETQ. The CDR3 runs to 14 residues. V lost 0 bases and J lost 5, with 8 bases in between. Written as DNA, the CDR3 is TGCGCCAGCAGCTTGGGCGGCCCGACCGGGGAGCTGTTTTTT. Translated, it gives CASSLGGPTGELFF.

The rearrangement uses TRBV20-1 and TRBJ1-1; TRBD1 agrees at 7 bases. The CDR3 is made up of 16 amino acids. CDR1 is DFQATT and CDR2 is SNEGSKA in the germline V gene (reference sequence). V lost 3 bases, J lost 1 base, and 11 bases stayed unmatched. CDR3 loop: CSASGLGQHSNTEAFF. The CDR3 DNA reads TGCAGTGCTAGTGGTTTGGGACAGCACTCGAACACTGAAGCTTTCTTT.

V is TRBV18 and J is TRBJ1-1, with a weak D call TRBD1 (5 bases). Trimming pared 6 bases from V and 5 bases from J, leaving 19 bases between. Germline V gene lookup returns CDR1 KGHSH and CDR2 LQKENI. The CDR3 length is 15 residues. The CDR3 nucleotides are TGTGCCAGCTCGAGGGACGGTTTTGGGGGGACTGAAGCTTTCTTT. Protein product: CASSRDGFGGTEAFF.

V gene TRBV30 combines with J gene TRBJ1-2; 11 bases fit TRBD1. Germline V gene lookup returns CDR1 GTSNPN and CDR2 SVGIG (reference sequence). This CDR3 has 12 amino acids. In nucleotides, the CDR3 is TGTGCGACCCACGGGACAGGGGGAGGCTACACCTTC. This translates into CATHGTGGGYTF.

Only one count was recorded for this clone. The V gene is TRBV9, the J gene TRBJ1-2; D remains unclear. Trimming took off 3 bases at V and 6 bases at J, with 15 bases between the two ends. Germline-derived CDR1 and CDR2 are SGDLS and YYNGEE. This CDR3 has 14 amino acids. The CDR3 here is CASSAHSGEDGYTF. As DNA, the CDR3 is TGTGCCAGCAGCGCCCACTCGGGAGAAGATGGCTACACCTTC.

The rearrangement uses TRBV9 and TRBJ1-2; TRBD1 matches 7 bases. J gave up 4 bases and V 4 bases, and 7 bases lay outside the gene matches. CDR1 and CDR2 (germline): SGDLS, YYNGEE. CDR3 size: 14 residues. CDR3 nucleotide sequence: TGTGCCAGCAGCTCCCGGACAGGCCTCTATGGCTACACCTTC. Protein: CASSSRTGLYGYTF.

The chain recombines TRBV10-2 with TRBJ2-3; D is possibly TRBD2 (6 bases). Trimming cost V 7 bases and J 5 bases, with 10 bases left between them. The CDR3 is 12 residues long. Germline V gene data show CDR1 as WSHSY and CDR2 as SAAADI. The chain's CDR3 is CASTLGGDTQYF. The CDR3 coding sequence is TGCGCCAGCACCCTCGGGGGAGATACGCAGTATTTT.

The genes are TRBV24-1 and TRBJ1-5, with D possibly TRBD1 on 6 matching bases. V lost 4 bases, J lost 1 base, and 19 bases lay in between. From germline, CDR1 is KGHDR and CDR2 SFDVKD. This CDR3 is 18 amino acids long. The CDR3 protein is CATSDPGGGGPSNQPQHF. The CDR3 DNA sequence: TGTGCCACCAGTGACCCGGGGGGCGGGGGCCCCAGCAATCAGCCCCAGCATTTT.

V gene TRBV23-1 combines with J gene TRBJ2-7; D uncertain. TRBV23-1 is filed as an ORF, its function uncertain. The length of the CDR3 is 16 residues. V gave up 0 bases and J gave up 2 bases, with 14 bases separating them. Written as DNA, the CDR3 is TGCGCCAGCAGTCAATCGAGGCCAGACCTTGCCTACGAGCAGTACTTC. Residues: CASSQSRPDLAYEQYF.

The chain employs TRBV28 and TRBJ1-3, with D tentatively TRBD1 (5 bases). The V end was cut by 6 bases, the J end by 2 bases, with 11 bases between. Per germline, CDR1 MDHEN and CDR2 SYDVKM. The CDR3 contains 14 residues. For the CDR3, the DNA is TGTGCCAGCAGACCAGGGTCCGCTGGAAACACCATATATTTT. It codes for CASRPGSAGNTIYF.

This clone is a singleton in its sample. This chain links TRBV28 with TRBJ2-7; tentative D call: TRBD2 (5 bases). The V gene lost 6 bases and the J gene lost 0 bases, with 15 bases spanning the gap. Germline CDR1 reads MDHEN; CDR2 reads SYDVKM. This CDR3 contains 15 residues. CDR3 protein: CASSPPAVSSYEQYF. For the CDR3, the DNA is TGTGCCAGCAGCCCCCCAGCGGTCAGCTCCTACGAGCAGTACTTC.

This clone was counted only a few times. The CDR3 here is CATTGYRGSTEAFF. CDR3 bases: TGTGCCACTACCGGATACAGGGGATCCACTGAAGCTTTCTTT. The genes are TRBV19 and TRBJ1-1; TRBD1 matches 7 bases. In germline, CDR1 is LNHDA, CDR2 SQIVND (reference sequence). The CDR3 covers 14 residues. V was clipped by 10 bases and J by 4 bases; unmatched bases: 12.

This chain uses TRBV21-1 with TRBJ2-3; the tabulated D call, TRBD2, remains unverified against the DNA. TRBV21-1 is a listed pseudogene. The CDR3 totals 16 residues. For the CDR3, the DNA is TGTGCCAGCAGCAGGGGGGGGGACTCTCCCACAGATACGCAGTATTTT. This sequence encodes CASSRGGDSPTDTQYF.

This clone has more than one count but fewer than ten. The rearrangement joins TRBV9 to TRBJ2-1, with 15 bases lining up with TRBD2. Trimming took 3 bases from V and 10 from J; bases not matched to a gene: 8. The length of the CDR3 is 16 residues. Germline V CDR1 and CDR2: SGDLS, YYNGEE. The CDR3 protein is CASSAGLAGGRGEQFF. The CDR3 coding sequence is TGTGCCAGCAGCGCGGGACTAGCGGGGGGCCGGGGGGAGCAGTTCTTC.

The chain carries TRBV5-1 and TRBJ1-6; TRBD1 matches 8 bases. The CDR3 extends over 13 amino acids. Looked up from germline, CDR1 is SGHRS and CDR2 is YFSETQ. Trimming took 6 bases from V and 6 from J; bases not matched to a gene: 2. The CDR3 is CASTQGANSPLHF. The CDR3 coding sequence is TGCGCCAGCACGCAGGGGGCTAATTCACCCCTCCACTTT.

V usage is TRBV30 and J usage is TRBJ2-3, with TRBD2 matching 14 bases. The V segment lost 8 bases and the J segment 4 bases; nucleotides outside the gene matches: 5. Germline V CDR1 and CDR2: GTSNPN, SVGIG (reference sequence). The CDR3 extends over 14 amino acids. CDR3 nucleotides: TGTGCCGGCCAGACTAGCGGGGGGGCAGATACGCAGTATTTT. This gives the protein CAGQTSGGADTQYF.

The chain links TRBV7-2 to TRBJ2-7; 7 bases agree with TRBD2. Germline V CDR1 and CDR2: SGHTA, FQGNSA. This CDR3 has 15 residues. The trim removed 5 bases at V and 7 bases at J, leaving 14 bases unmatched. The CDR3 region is CASSPQLAVGGEQYF. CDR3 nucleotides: TGTGCCAGCAGCCCCCAGCTAGCGGTAGGAGGGGAGCAGTACTTC.

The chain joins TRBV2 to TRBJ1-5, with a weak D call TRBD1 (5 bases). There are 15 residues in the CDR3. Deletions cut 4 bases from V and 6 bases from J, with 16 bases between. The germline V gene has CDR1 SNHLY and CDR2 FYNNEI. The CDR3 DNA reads TGTGCCAGCAGTGGAATGGGGGGGTCCAGTCAGCCCCAGCATTTT. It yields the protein CASSGMGGSSQPQHF.

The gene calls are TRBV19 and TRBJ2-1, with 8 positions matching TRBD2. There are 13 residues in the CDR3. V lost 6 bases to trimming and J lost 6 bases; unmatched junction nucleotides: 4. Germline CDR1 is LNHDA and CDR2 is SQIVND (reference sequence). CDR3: CASSRGGINEQFF. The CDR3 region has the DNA TGTGCCAGTAGCCGGGGGGGGATCAATGAGCAGTTCTTC.

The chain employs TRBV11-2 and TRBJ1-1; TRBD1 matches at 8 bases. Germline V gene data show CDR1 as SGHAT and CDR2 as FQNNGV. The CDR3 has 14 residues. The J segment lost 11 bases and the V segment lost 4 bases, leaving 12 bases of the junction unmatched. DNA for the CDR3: TGTGCCAGCAGCTGGAGACAGGGGCCCTTGTGGGCTTTCTTT. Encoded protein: CASSWRQGPLWAFF.

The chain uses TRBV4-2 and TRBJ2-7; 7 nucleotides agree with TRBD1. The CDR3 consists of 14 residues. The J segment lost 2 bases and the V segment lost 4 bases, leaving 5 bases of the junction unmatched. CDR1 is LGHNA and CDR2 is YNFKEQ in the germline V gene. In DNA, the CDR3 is TGTGCCAGCAGCCTCACAGGGGATGCCTACGAGCAGTACTTC. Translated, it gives CASSLTGDAYEQYF.

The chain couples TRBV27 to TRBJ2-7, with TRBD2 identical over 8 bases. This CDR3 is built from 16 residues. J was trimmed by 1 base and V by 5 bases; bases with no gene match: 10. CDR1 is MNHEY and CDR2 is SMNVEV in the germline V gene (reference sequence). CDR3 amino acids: CASSRAPGGGSYEQYF. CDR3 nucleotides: TGTGCCAGCAGTCGCGCTCCCGGCGGGGGGTCCTACGAGCAGTACTTC.

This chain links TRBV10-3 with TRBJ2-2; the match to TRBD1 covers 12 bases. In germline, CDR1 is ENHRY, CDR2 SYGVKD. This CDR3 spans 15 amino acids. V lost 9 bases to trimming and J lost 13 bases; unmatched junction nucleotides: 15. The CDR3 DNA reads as TGTGCCATACGTGAGGGACAGGGGGCGAGGTTCGGGCTGTTTTTT. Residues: CAIREGQGARFGLFF.